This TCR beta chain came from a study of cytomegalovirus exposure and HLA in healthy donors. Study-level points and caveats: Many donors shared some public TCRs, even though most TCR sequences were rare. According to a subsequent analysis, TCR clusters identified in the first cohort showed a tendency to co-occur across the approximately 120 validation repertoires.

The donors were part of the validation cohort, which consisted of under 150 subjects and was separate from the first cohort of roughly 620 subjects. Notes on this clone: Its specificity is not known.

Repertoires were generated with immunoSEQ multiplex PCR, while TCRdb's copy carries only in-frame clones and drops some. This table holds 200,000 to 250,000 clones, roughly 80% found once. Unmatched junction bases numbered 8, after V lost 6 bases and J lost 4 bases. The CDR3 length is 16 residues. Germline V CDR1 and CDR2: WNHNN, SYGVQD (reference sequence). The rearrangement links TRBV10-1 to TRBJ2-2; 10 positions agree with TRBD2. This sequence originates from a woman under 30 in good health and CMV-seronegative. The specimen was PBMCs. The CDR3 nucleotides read TGCGCCAGCAGACAACCTAGCGGGAGTCCCACCGGGGAGCTGTTTTTT. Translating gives CASRQPSGSPTGELFF.